A selection of T cell receptor beta chains follows, all from one sample in a study of shared clonotypes between healthy human individuals. Clones were sequenced by immunoSEQ multiplex PCR, and TCRdb holds only the in-frame ones, with some missing. The sample gives roughly 650,000 clones, approximately 96% of which show up once; about 0.12% is in the top ten. Sequenced input: naive CD8+ T cells sorted from blood. These receptors were collected from a woman in her twenties or thirties in good health. The CDR3 runs from the conserved cysteine through the conserved F or W. Each record gives: J gene, clone size, V gene, CDR3 protein. Some rows mark clone size as missing; the rest say once, few, many or name a class of expanded clone.

J gene: NA
clone size: NA
V gene: TRBV5-6
CDR3 protein: CASSDGPGTYEQYF

J gene: TRBJ2-7
clone size: NA
V gene: TRBV5-6
CDR3 protein: CASSLGNYYEQYF

J gene: TRBJ1-1
clone size: NA
V gene: TRBV5-1
CDR3 protein: CASSLVVDRPNTEAFF

J gene: TRBJ2-7
clone size: NA
V gene: TRBV28
CDR3 protein: CASNNSGRIREQYF

J gene: TRBJ2-1
clone size: NA
V gene: TRBV4-1
CDR3 protein: CASSQETGHSYNEQFF

J gene: TRBJ1-5
clone size: once
V gene: TRBV5-5
CDR3 protein: CASSPALVEGNQPQHF

J gene: TRBJ2-1
clone size: NA
V gene: TRBV15
CDR3 protein: CATSRDSPRTSGIYYNEQFF

J gene: TRBJ2-5
clone size: NA
V gene: TRBV28
CDR3 protein: CASSPSNVPETQYF

J gene: TRBJ1-6
clone size: NA
V gene: TRBV5-7
CDR3 protein: CASSLSNSPLHF

J gene: TRBJ1-1
clone size: NA
V gene: TRBV2
CDR3 protein: CASSVGVPSEAFF

J gene: TRBJ1-2
clone size: NA
V gene: TRBV7-9
CDR3 protein: CASSRAVDYGYTF

J gene: TRBJ1-4
clone size: once
V gene: TRBV27
CDR3 protein: CASSLGPGTNEKLFF

J gene: TRBJ2-7
clone size: NA
V gene: TRBV18
CDR3 protein: CASSPIGTGIYEQYF

J gene: TRBJ2-2
clone size: NA
V gene: TRBV14
CDR3 protein: CASSQGGRESNTGELFF

J gene: TRBJ2-7
clone size: NA
V gene: TRBV5-1
CDR3 protein: CASTSRAGGPYEQYF

J gene: TRBJ1-2
clone size: NA
V gene: TRBV29-1
CDR3 protein: CSVRQGYGYTF

J gene: TRBJ1-5
clone size: NA
V gene: TRBV7-9
CDR3 protein: CASSPSRVPQPQHF

J gene: TRBJ2-3
clone size: NA
V gene: TRBV9
CDR3 protein: CASNSAAGGVGPTDTQYF

J gene: TRBJ2-5
clone size: NA
V gene: TRBV10-2
CDR3 protein: CASREGSGRFRETQYF

J gene: TRBJ2-2
clone size: NA
V gene: TRBV9
CDR3 protein: CASTWGASGELFF

J gene: TRBJ2-7
clone size: NA
V gene: TRBV28
CDR3 protein: CASSSMDSDYEQYF

J gene: TRBJ1-1
clone size: NA
V gene: TRBV27
CDR3 protein: CASRYNRGGADTEAFF

J gene: TRBJ2-7
clone size: NA
V gene: TRBV5-1
CDR3 protein: CASSLAAASEGYEQYF

J gene: TRBJ2-7
clone size: NA
V gene: TRBV6-5
CDR3 protein: CASSSLGQGDSEQYF

J gene: TRBJ2-1
clone size: NA
V gene: TRBV11-2
CDR3 protein: CASSLEGEQFF

J gene: TRBJ2-7
clone size: NA
V gene: TRBV13
CDR3 protein: CASSPWTSGRDREQYF

J gene: TRBJ2-1
clone size: NA
V gene: TRBV11-2
CDR3 protein: CASSSLTGRNEQFF

J gene: TRBJ2-1
clone size: NA
V gene: TRBV28
CDR3 protein: CASSFSFRANNEQFF

J gene: TRBJ2-7
clone size: NA
V gene: TRBV6-5
CDR3 protein: CASSRGEVLYEQYF